This is a list of T cell receptor beta chains from one sample in a study of metastatic and nonmetastatic thyroid tumors. TCRdb re-processed the PCR reads through MiXCR. The sample shows 35,000 to 45,000 clones, over 10% of them seen only once. Sequenced input: blood. The receptor source for this set is a male donor with papillary thyroid cancer or a benign thyroid nodule (not recorded which). Some clones in this sample may be carry-over from other donors' samples. Both conserved end residues are part of each CDR3. The order of the fields is D gene, J gene, clone size, V gene, CDR3 DNA, CDR3 protein. A D gene is named only where the DNA matches it firmly. Clone size is given for some rows only: seen once, a few or many times, or a class if the clone is expanded.

>TRBD1|TRBJ2-7|many|TRBV5-1
TGCGCCAGCAGCCCGGGACAGAACTCCTACGAGCAGTACTTC
CASSPGQNSYEQYF
>.|TRBJ2-1|many|TRBV20-1
TGCAGTGCTAGAGGGGCACAGGACTCTTTGAATGAGCAGTTCTTC
CSARGAQDSLNEQFF
>.|TRBJ1-6|many|TRBV20-1
TGCAGTGCTAGAGAGGGGGTCCGCCTTTATAATTCACCCCTCCACTTT
CSAREGVRLYNSPLHF
>.|TRBJ2-1|many|TRBV5-1
TGCGCCAGCAGCTTGGCCGGGACCCCCCAGAATGAGCAGTTCTTC
CASSLAGTPQNEQFF
>TRBD1|TRBJ2-7|.|TRBV5-1
TGCGCCAGCAGCTTGGTGGGACAGGGGAACGAGCAGTACTTC
CASSLVGQGNEQYF
>.|TRBJ1-3|few|TRBV4-3
TGCGCCAGCAGCCAAGAGTACAGAGGCCCTGGAAACACCATATATTTT
CASSQEYRGPGNTIYF
>.|TRBJ2-2|many|TRBV11-2
TGTGCCAGCAGCTTATGGGAGGTGGGGGGCCCCGGGGAGCTGTTTTTT
CASSLWEVGGPGELFF
>.|TRBJ2-1|many|TRBV6-2/TRBV6-3
TGTGCCAGCAGTCCCGGGACGGGAGATTACAATGAGCAGTTCTTC
CASSPGTGDYNEQFF
>.|TRBJ1-1|many|TRBV7-2
TGTGCCAGCAGCTTGGGGTGCACTGAAGCTTTCTTT
CASSLGCTEAFF
>TRBD1|TRBJ2-4|.|TRBV10-3
TGTGCCACCGGGACAGGGACGAGGACGGGAGACCTAGCCAAAAACATTCAGTACTTC
CATGTGTRTGDLAKNIQYF
>.|TRBJ2-2|many|TRBV7-2
TGTGCCAGCAGATACTACAGGGCTGGGGAGCTGTTTTTT
CASRYYRAGELFF
>TRBD1|TRBJ2-2|few|TRBV24-1
TGTGCCACCAGTGACCTCCAGACAGGGTTAGGCGGGGAGCTGTTTTTT
CATSDLQTGLGGELFF
>.|TRBJ2-3|many|TRBV20-1
TGCAGTGCTACAAAACCAAGCACAGATACGCAGTATTTC
CSATKPSTDTQYF
>TRBD1|TRBJ2-5|many|TRBV10-3
TGTGCCATCGGAGGCCGGGACAGGGGGCGGGAGACCCAGTACTTC
CAIGGRDRGRETQYF
>.|TRBJ2-3|many|TRBV5-4
TGTGCCAGCAGCTTGGTCGAAAAGGATACGCAGTATTTT
CASSLVEKDTQYF
>TRBD2|TRBJ2-1|many|TRBV27
TGTGCCAGCAGTTTCCCAGGGGTTAGCGGGAGTAATGAGCAGTTCTTC
CASSFPGVSGSNEQFF
>TRBD2|TRBJ2-3|many|TRBV14
TGTGCCAGCAGCCAAGCGCGGGAGGAGTTAGCAGATACGCAGTATTTT
CASSQAREELADTQYF
>.|TRBJ2-3|many|TRBV20-1
TGCAGTGCTATCTTTTCTGGCACAGATACGCAGTATTTT
CSAIFSGTDTQYF
>.|TRBJ1-5|.|TRBV18
TGTGTCAGCTCACCACCCGGTTTGGGCAATCAGCCCCAGCATTTT
CVSSPPGLGNQPQHF
>TRBD1|TRBJ1-6|many|TRBV6-6
TGTGCCAGCAGTTACCCGGGACAGTCATCCTATAATTCACCCCTCCACTTT
CASSYPGQSSYNSPLHF
>.|TRBJ2-1|many|TRBV7-2
TGTGCCAGCAGTCCGCCGGGGGAGTGGTACAATGAGCAGTTCTTC
CASSPPGEWYNEQFF
>TRBD2|TRBJ2-3|many|TRBV11-1
TGTGCCAGCAGCTTCCGGACTAGCGGGAAAGATACGCAGTATTTT
CASSFRTSGKDTQYF
>.|TRBJ1-5|many|TRBV19
TGTGCCAGTAGTACCTCATTCGGGACCCCGGAGCCCCAGCATTTT
CASSTSFGTPEPQHF
>TRBD1|TRBJ2-7|few|TRBV6-1
TGTGCCAGCAGTGAAGGGACAGGGACACAGAAGCAGTACTTC
CASSEGTGTQKQYF
>.|TRBJ1-2|medium-sized|TRBV28
TGTGCCAGCAGTTTACAGGGTTTCAACTATGGCTACACCTTC
CASSLQGFNYGYTF
>.|TRBJ1-2|medium-sized|TRBV27
TGTGCCAGCGCCAGGGAGCGTGTTAACTATGGCTACACCTTC
CASARERVNYGYTF
>TRBD2|TRBJ2-7|many|TRBV19
TGTGCCAGTAGTACTAGCGGGAGCTCCTACGAGCAGTACTTC
CASSTSGSSYEQYF
>TRBD1|TRBJ1-5|many|TRBV12-3/TRBV12-4
TGTGCCAGCAGGTCACGGACAGGGGGCGACGGTCAGCCCCAGCATTTT
CASRSRTGGDGQPQHF
>TRBD2|TRBJ2-1|many|TRBV20-1
TGCAGTGCTTTGACCAATTTATTAACTAGCGGGATCGGGGATGAGCAGTTCTTC
CSALTNLLTSGIGDEQFF
>.|TRBJ2-5|few|TRBV7-9
TGTGCCAGCAGCCCATTGGGGGGACGACAGGGCCAAGAGACCCAGTACTTC
CASSPLGGRQGQETQYF
>.|TRBJ1-1|many|TRBV6-2/TRBV6-3
TGTGCCAGCAGTTTAACCAGTGAGAACACTGAAGCTTTCTTT
CASSLTSENTEAFF
>TRBD1|TRBJ2-6|many|TRBV2
TGTGCCAGCAGGCAGGGGGCCGGAGGGGCCAACGTCCTGACTTTC
CASRQGAGGANVLTF
>.|TRBJ1-1|many|TRBV6-1
TGTGCCAGCAGTGAATGGGGGGTGAACACTGAAGCTTTCTTT
CASSEWGVNTEAFF
>.|TRBJ1-5|.|TRBV27
TGTGCCAACAGTTTAAACATTTATAGCAATCAGCCCCAGCATTTT
CANSLNIYSNQPQHF
>TRBD2|TRBJ2-3|many|TRBV7-9
TGTGCCAGCAGCTTGCTAGCGGGGGGGGAAGATACGCAGTATTTT
CASSLLAGGEDTQYF
>.|TRBJ1-6|few|TRBV28
TGTGCCAGCGATACTCGTAAGTGGTATAATTCACCCCTCCACTTT
CASDTRKWYNSPLHF
>.|TRBJ2-7|many|TRBV20-1
TGCAGTGCTAGGCGGCGACACACCTACGAGCAGTACTTC
CSARRRHTYEQYF
>.|TRBJ2-7|many|TRBV5-5
TGTGCCAGCAGTCCCGGCCACGGAACATCCTACGAGCAGTACTTC
CASSPGHGTSYEQYF
>.|TRBJ2-7|few|TRBV6-5
TGTGCCAGCAGTTTTCCGGGAGCCTACGAGCAGTACTTC
CASSFPGAYEQYF
>.|TRBJ2-7|many|TRBV12-3/TRBV12-4
TGTGCCAGCAGTTTTTTGTACGAGCAGTACTTC
CASSFLYEQYF
>.|TRBJ2-3|many|TRBV11-3
TGTGCCAGCAAAGAGCGTGGCACAGATACGCAGTATTTT
CASKERGTDTQYF